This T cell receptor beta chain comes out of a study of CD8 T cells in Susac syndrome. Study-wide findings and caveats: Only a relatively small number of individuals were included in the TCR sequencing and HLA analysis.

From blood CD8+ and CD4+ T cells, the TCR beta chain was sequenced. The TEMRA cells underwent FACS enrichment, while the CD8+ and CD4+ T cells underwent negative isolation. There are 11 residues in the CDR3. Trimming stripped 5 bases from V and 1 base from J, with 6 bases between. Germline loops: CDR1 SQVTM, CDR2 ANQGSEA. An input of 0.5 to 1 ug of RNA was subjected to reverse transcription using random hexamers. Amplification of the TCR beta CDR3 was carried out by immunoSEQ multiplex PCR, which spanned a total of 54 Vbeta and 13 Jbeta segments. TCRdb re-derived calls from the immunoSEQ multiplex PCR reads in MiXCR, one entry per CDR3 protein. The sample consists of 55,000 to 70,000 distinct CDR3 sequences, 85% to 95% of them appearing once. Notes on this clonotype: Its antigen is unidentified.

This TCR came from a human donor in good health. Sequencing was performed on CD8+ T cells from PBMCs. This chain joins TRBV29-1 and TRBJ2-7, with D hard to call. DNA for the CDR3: TGCAGCGTTCGTGAGTCCTACGAGCAGTACTTC. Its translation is CSVRESYEQYF.